Listed here is a single T cell receptor beta chain. Its antigen is undetermined. These data originate in a study of post-analysis software for immune sequencing data. Looking at the study overall: Included courses were relapsing-remitting and secondary progressive multiple sclerosis; progressive-relapsing multiple sclerosis was also included.

Carried by the TCR beta cDNA libraries were unique molecular identifiers. Some 500,000 cDNA molecules were recovered from an input of about 0.9 to 10 million T cells. TCRdb ran MiXCR on the PCR reads and lists one entry per CDR3 protein. The repertoire holds 400,000 to 500,000 distinct CDR3 sequences, with roughly 40% as singletons. Study-wide results and limits: Patients showed TRBV5-6, TRBV5-1 and TRBV20-1 among a handful of TRBV segments more frequent than in controls. Analysis by F measure revealed that same-batch samples clustered strongly together. The normalized Chao1 diversity of multiple sclerosis patients was significantly lower than that of controls.

With 7 bases clipped from V and 3 bases from J, the junction kept 8 bases outside the gene matches. This CDR3 is 13 amino acids long. Germline lookup yields CDR1 SQVTM and CDR2 ANQGSEA. The V call is TRBV29-1, the J call TRBJ2-7, with 8 bases fitting TRBD2. This receptor was obtained from a girl aged 2-15 years with multiple sclerosis. Material: blood. CDR3 residues: CSATGGGFYEQYF. CDR3 sequence (DNA): TGCAGCGCCACGGGGGGGGGATTCTACGAGCAGTACTTC.